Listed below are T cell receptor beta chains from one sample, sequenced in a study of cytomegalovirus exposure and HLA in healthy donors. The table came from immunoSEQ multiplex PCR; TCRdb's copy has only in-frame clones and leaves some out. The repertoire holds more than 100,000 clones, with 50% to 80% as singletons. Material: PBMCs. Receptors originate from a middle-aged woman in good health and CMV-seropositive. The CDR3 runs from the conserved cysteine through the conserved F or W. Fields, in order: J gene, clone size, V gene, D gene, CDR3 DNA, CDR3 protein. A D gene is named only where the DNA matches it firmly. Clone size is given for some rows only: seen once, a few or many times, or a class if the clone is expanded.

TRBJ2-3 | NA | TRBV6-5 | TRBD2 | TGTGCCAGCAGTTCTCCTAGCGGGGGGGCGGTAGATACGCAGTATTTT | CASSSPSGGAVDTQYF
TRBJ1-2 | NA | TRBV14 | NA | TGTGCCAGCAGCCAAGCTGGGGGGAATGGCTACACCTTC | CASSQAGGNGYTF
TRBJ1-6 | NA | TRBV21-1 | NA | TGTGCCAGCAGCAAAAGGAGGGGAAAGGGGTCCTATAATTCACCCCTCCACTTT | CASSKRRGKGSYNSPLHF
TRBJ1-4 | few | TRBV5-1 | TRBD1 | TGCGCCAGCAGCCCGGACAGGGCTAATGAAAAACTGTTTTTT | CASSPDRANEKLFF
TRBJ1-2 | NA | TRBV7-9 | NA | TGTGCCAGCAGCTTATGGGGACAACCTAACTATGGCTACACCTTC | CASSLWGQPNYGYTF
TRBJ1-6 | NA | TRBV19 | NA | TGTGCCAGTAGTATACCAGGGGCTTGGTCACCCCTCCACTTT | CASSIPGAWSPLHF
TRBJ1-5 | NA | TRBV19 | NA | TGTGCCAGTAGTCTCGACAGGATTTGGCCCCAGCATTTT | CASSLDRIWPQHF
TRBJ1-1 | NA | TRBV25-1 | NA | TGTGCCAGCAGTGCGGGCACTGAAGCTTTCTTT | CASSAGTEAFF
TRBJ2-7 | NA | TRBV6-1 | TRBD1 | TGTGCCAGCATCCCGGACAGGGTGGCTTACGAGCAGTACTTC | CASIPDRVAYEQYF
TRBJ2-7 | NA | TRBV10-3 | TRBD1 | TGTGCCATCAGTACCGGGACAGGCCCTAGGGGGCAGTACTTC | CAISTGTGPRGQYF
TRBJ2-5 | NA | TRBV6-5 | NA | TGTGCCAGCAGCCCTATCCTAGCTATCAGAGAGACCCAGTACTTC | CASSPILAIRETQYF
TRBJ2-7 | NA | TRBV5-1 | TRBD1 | TGCGCCAGCAGCTTGTTGCCAGGGGGCATGGGCTCTTACGAGCAGTACTTC | CASSLLPGGMGSYEQYF
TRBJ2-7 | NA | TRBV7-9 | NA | TGTGCCAGCAGCTTAGTATCCGGGACACACTCCTACGAGCAGTACTTC | CASSLVSGTHSYEQYF
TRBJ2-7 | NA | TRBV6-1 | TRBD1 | TGTGCCAGCAGGACAGGGGTCGGCGAGCAGTACTTC | CASRTGVGEQYF
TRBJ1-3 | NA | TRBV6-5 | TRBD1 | TGTGCCAGCAGTTACGGACAGGGTATAGGTGGAAACACCATATATTTT | CASSYGQGIGGNTIYF
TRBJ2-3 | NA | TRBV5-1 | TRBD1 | TGCGCCAGCAGCCCCGGACAGGGGGCCTTCGTAGATACGCAGTATTTT | CASSPGQGAFVDTQYF
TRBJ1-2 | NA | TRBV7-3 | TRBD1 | TGTGCCAGCAGCTTAACCGCAGGGGGCAACTATGGCTACACCTTC | CASSLTAGGNYGYTF
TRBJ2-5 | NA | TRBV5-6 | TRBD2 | TGTGCCAGCAGCTTGGGAGTAGCGGGGCAAGAGACCCAGTACTTC | CASSLGVAGQETQYF
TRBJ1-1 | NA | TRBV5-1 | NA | TGCGCCAGCAGTTCAGGGGTATCCCCGAACACTGAAGCTTTCTTT | CASSSGVSPNTEAFF
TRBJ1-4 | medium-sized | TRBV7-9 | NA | TGTGCCAGCAGCGTGACAGTTGACCCCGAAAAACTGTTTTTT | CASSVTVDPEKLFF
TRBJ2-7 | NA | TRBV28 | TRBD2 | TGTGCCAGCAGTTTAGCGGGAGGGCCGCTCAGCGAGCAGTACTTC | CASSLAGGPLSEQYF
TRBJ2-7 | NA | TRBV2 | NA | TGTGCCAGCAGTGCAGCTATCTACGAGCAGTACTTC | CASSAAIYEQYF
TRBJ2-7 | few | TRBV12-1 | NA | TGTGCCAGCATCACCCCGGGGAGCTACGAGCAGTACTTC | CASITPGSYEQYF
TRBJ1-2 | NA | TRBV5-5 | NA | TGTGCCAGCAGCCCGCGGGAAGGGCAGGGAAAGAGCTACACCTTC | CASSPREGQGKSYTF
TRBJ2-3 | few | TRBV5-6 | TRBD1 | TGTGCCAGCAGCTTGTTAGGGACAGGAACCACAGATACGCAGTATTTT | CASSLLGTGTTDTQYF
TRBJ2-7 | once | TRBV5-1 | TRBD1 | TGCGCCAGCGCGCCGGGACAGGGTATAGAGCAGTACTTC | CASAPGQGIEQYF
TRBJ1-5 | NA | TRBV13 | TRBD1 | TGTGCCAGCAGCTCAGGGACAGGGTTAGGGCCCCAGCATTTT | CASSSGTGLGPQHF
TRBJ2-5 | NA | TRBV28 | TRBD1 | TGTGCCAGCAGTTTCAGGGGGCATAGTGAGACCCAGTACTTC | CASSFRGHSETQYF
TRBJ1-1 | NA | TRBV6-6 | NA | TGTGCCAGCAGTTCCCTACAGGTGAACACTGAAGCTTTCTTT | CASSSLQVNTEAFF
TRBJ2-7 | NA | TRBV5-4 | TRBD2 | TGTGCCAGCAGCAATTTAGCGGGAGTGGACGAGCAGTACTTC | CASSNLAGVDEQYF
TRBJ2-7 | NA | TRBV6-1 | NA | TGTGCCAGCGGAGAGGCAGTTTCCTACGAGCAGTACTTC | CASGEAVSYEQYF
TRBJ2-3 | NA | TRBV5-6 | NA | TGTGCCAGCAGTTACGGACACCCCCCAGATACGCAGTATTTT | CASSYGHPPDTQYF
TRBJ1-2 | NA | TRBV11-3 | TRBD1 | TGTGCCAGCAGCTCGACAGGGGATGGCGGCTACACCTTC | CASSSTGDGGYTF
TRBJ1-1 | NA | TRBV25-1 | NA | TGTGCCAGCAGTGACCCCGGACATGGGGTTGGTGAAGCTTTCTTT | CASSDPGHGVGEAFF
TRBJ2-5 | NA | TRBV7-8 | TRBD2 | TGTGCCAGCAGCGGGCGGACTAGCGGGAGGGCCCGGCGGGGAGAGACCCAGTACTTC | CASSGRTSGRARRGETQYF
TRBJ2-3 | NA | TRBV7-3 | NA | TGTGCCAGCAGCTTAAATCCAGGTGGTTCTAGCACAGATACGCAGTATTTT | CASSLNPGGSSTDTQYF
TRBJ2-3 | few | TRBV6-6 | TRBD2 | TGTGCCAGCAGAAAAGATGGCGGGAGAAGCACAGATACGCAGTATTTT | CASRKDGGRSTDTQYF
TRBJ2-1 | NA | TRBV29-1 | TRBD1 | TGCAGCGTTTGGGGGACAGCCGAGAATGAGCAGTTCTTC | CSVWGTAENEQFF
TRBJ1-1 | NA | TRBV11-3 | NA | TGTGCCAGCAGGCAGGCGGGAGGGGGCACTGAAGCTTTCTTT | CASRQAGGGTEAFF
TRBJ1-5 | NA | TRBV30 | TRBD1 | TGTGCCTGGGGGGGCTCAGGGGGAGCGACTAATCAGCCCCAGCATTTT | CAWGGSGGATNQPQHF
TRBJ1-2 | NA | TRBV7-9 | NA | TGTGCCAGCAGCTTAGGGCACCGCTATGGCTACACCTTC | CASSLGHRYGYTF
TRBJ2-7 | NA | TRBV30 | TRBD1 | TGTGCCTGGGCCGGGACAGGGGGATTCTACGAGCAGTACTTC | CAWAGTGGFYEQYF
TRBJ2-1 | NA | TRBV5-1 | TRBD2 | TGCGCCAGCAGCTTGGAGAGCGGGGGGTGGCAGTTCTTC | CASSLESGGWQFF
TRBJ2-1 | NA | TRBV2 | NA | TGTGCCAGCATGGCGGTCGGGGACAATGAGCAGTTCTTC | CASMAVGDNEQFF
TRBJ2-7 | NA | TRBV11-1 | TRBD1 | TGTGCCAGCAGGCATCCCCGGGACAGGGTTGACGAGCAGTACTTC | CASRHPRDRVDEQYF
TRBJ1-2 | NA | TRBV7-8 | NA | TGTGCCAGCAGCTACATAGGACTAGGAGGTGGCGACTATGGCTACACCTTC | CASSYIGLGGGDYGYTF
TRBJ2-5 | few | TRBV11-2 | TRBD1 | TGTGCCAGCAGCTCTACACAGGGGGCACGAGAGACCCAGTACTTC | CASSSTQGARETQYF
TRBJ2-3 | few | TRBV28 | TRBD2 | TGTGCCAGCAACCTCGGGACTAGCGATACGCAGTATTTT | CASNLGTSDTQYF
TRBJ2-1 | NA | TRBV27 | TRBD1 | TGTGCCAGCAGTAAGTTGGGGGACAGAAAGGACAATGAGCAGTTCTTC | CASSKLGDRKDNEQFF
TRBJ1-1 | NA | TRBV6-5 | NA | TGTGCCAGCAAAGGGGGGGGTTTGAACACTGAAGCTTTCTTT | CASKGGGLNTEAFF
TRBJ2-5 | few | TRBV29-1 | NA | TGCAGCGTTCTTCAGGGTCAAGAGACCCAGTACTTC | CSVLQGQETQYF
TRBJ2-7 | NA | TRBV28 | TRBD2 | TGTGCCAGCAGTTTATTTTTGGCGGGAGGCCCCTACGAGCAGTACTTC | CASSLFLAGGPYEQYF
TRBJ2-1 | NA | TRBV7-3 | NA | TGTGCCAGCAGTCCGACCGGGACTCCATACAATGAGCAGTTCTTC | CASSPTGTPYNEQFF
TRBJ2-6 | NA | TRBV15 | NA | TGTGCCACCAGCAGAGATTTATCGGGGGCCAACGTCCTGACTTTC | CATSRDLSGANVLTF